This T cell receptor beta chain was captured by sequencing in a study of cytomegalovirus exposure and HLA in healthy donors. Whole-study results and caveats: Presence/absence analyses assumed roughly uniform sequencing depth across donors, which may not hold. In an earlier analysis, productive rearrangement rates for most beta V segments clustered near 87% or 30%.

The germline V gene encodes CDR1 ENHRY and CDR2 SYGVKD. There are 16 residues in the CDR3. V lost 8 bases to trimming and J lost 0 bases; unmatched junction nucleotides: 8. In the case of this clone: The antigen is unknown.

Primers for the PCR totalled 60 Vbeta and 13 Jbeta. The method was immunoSEQ multiplex PCR; TCRdb's version includes in-frame clones alone and lacks a portion of them. This table lists around 97,000 clones. Material: PBMCs. V gene TRBV10-3 combines with J gene TRBJ2-1; 9 positions agree with TRBD2. The clonotype was recovered from a man in his forties in good health and CMV-seronegative. In DNA form, the CDR3 reads TGTGCCATCTCCGCCCTTAGCGGGAGCTCCTACAATGAGCAGTTCTTC. Translating it yields CAISALSGSSYNEQFF.